This T cell receptor beta chain stems from a study of cytomegalovirus exposure and HLA in healthy donors. Overall study findings and caveats: Reported findings show TCR beta sequences accurately forecast HLA-A and HLA-B alleles in most subjects. Immune exposure data for these donors was limited to CMV serostatus. Presence/absence analyses assumed roughly uniform sequencing depth across donors, which may not hold. Evidence from a later analysis indicated that most CMV-associated TCR beta chains looked HLA-restricted.

Amplification used 60 Vbeta primers and 13 Jbeta primers. Sequencing was performed with immunoSEQ multiplex PCR; in TCRdb, only in-frame clones are kept and a portion is missing. The table has some 130,000 clones, 72% seen once; the top ten hold approximately 4.2%. This clone showed up just a few times. Its antigen is not known. Additional DNA sequences in this sample encode the identical CDR3. Trimming took off 3 bases at V and 8 bases at J, with 19 bases between the two ends. The CDR3 is 15 amino acids. The germline CDR1 and CDR2 sequences are SGDLS and YYNGEE. The chain joins TRBV9 to TRBJ2-3, with a weak D call TRBD2 (6 bases). The clonotype comes from a man in his forties or fifties in good health and CMV-seropositive. What was sequenced was PBMCs. Here the CDR3 reads CASSGGLAAVGTQYF. In DNA, the CDR3 is TGTGCCAGCAGCGGCGGATTAGCGGCAGTGGGTACGCAGTATTTT. Filled out from reference TRBV9 and TRBJ2-3, the complete variable domain reads DSGVTQTPKHLITATGQRVTLRCSPRSGDLSVYWYQQSLDQGLQFLIQYYNGEERAKGNILERFSAQQFPDLHSELNLSSLELGDSALYFCASSGGLAAVGTQYFGPGTRLTVL.